This T cell receptor (beta chain) was captured in a study of metastatic and nonmetastatic thyroid tumors. Study overall: For malignant and benign thyroid patients, tumor or nodule tissue and blood were the sources whose repertoires were compared.

Study-wide results and caveats: TCR beta diversity was reportedly significantly higher in malignant thyroid tumors than benign nodules, in blood and tumor.

For this clone: The antigen is not known.

There were no patients who had received any treatment before thyroid surgery. In the authors' methods: Between-group CDR3 differences, defined by clinicopathological status, yielded a distant-metastasis classifier for papillary thyroid cancer. MiXCR was used by TCRdb to re-call the PCR reads. The V and J calls and clone size are TCRdb's, not the authors'. The data hold approximately 38,000 clones, with about 24% observed a single time. Sequenced: blood. This receptor was taken from a female donor with papillary thyroid cancer or a benign thyroid nodule (not recorded which). Some clones in this sample may be carry-over from other donors' samples.

CDR3 DNA sequence: TGTGCCAGCAGTCCCTACGCGGGACTAGCGGTCGAGCAGTACTTC. Translating it yields CASSPYAGLAVEQYF. The chain has TRBV27 and TRBJ2-7, with 11 nucleotides matching TRBD2. Germline CDR1 is MNHEY and CDR2 is SMNVEV (reference sequence). The V gene end was trimmed by 5 bases and the J gene end by 6 bases; junction bases not matched to a gene: 9. The CDR3 contains 15 residues.